Below, 4 T cell receptor beta chains from the same sample are listed, as sequenced in a study of blood T cells in healthy people across ages. Primed by a sample-barcoded 5' primer and a J-beta primer mix, a second PCR proceeded for roughly 6 to 12 cycles. TCRdb redid the calling of the 5' RACE reads with MiXCR, one entry per CDR3 protein. This sample has hundreds of thousands of distinct CDR3 sequences, with 20% to 25% found just once. The material sequenced was blood. All receptors derive from a man aged 65-85 years in good health.

This chain links TRBV10-3 with TRBJ1-4; a weak D match, TRBD1 (5 bases). Germline CDR1 and CDR2: ENHRY and SYGVKD. Trimming removed 8 bases from V and 7 bases from J, with 14 bases in between. The CDR3 loop spans 13 amino acids. CDR3 in DNA: TGTGCCATCGGGCAGGGATCGCGTGAAAAACTGTTTTTT. Its protein product is CAIGQGSREKLFF.

CDR3 in DNA: TGCGCCAGCAGCCAAGATTGGATAGCGGGAAGTACCGGGGAGCTGTTTTTT. Translation: CASSQDWIAGSTGELFF. The chain has TRBV4-1 and TRBJ2-2; 8 positions agree with TRBD2. J gave up 5 bases and V 0 bases, and 8 bases lay outside the gene matches. Germline values: CDR1 MGHRA, CDR2 YSYEKL. The CDR3 contains 17 residues.

Only a few counts were recorded for this clonotype. The chain couples TRBV5-6 to TRBJ2-3; 7 nucleotides agree with TRBD1. The CDR3 runs 16 residues. Per germline, CDR1 SGHDT and CDR2 YYEEEE. V trimming: 3 bases; J trimming: 0 bases; junction bases outside the gene matches: 7. In DNA, the CDR3 is TGTGCCAGCAGCTCCCGGGACAGCATTAGCACAGATACGCAGTATTTT. Encoded protein: CASSSRDSISTDTQYF.

This clonotype has only a few counts. This rearrangement joins TRBV6-6 to TRBJ2-1; 10 nucleotides match TRBD2. V shed 6 bases, J shed 6 bases, and the junction held 8 bases outside the gene matches. Germline-derived CDR1 and CDR2 are MNHNY and SVGAGI (reference sequence). The CDR3 sequence is 15 residues long. CDR3 residues: CASRTTQREGNEQFF. The CDR3 DNA reads TGTGCCAGCAGGACGACCCAGCGGGAGGGCAATGAGCAGTTCTTC.